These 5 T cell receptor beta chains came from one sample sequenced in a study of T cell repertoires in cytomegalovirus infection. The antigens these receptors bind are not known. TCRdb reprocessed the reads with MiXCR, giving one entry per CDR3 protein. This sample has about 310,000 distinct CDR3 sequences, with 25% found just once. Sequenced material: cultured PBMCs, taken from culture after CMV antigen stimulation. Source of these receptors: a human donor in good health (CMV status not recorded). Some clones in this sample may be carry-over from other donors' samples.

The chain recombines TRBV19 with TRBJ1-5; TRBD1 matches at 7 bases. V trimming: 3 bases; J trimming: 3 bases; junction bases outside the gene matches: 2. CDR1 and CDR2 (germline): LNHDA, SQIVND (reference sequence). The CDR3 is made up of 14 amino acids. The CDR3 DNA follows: TGTGCCAGTAGTATCGGGACAGCCAATCAGCCCCAGCATTTT. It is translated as CASSIGTANQPQHF.

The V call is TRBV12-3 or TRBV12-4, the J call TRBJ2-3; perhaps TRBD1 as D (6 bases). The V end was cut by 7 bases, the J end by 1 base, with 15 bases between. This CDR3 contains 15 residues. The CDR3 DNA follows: TGTGCCAGCACCTCGCGGCCAGGGGGCACAGATACGCAGTATTTT. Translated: CASTSRPGGTDTQYF.

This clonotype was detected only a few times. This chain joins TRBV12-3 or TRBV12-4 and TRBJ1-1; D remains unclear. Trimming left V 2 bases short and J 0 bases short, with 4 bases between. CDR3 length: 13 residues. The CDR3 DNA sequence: TGTGCCAGCAGTTTACAGGTGAACACTGAAGCTTTCTTT. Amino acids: CASSLQVNTEAFF.

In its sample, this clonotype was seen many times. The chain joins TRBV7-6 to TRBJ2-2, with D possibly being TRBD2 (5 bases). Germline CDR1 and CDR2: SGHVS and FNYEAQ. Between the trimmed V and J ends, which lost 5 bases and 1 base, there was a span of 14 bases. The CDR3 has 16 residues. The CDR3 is CASSPLKLGNTGELFF. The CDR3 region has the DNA TGTGCCAGCAGCCCGCTCAAACTAGGGAACACCGGGGAGCTGTTTTTT.

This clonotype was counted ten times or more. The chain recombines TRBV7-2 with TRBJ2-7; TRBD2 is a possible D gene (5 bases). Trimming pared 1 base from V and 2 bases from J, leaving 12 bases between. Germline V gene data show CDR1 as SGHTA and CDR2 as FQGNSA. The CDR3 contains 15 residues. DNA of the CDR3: TGTGCCAGCAGCTTAGTCCCGACTACTACCTACGAGCAGTACTTC. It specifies CASSLVPTTTYEQYF.